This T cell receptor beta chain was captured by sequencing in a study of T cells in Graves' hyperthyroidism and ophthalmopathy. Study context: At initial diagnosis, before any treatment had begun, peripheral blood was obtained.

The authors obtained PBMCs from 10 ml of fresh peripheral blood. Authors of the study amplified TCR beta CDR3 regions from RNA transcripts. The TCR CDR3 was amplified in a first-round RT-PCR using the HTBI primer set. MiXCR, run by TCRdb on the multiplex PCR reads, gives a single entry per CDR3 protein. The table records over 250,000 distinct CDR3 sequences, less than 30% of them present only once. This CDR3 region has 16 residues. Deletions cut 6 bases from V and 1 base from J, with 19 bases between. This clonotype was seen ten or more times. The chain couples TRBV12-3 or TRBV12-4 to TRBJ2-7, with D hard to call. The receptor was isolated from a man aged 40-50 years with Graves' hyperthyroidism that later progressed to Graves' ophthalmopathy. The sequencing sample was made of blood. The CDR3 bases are TGTGCCAGCAGGGTTCTCGACCACCCCAATTCCTACGAGCAGTACTTC. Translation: CASRVLDHPNSYEQYF.